This T cell receptor beta chain is drawn from a study of neurological immune-mediated disorders. Study observations and caveats: Phylogenetic grouping put 18 of 34 multiple sclerosis patients' repertoires into one related-CDR3 cluster, a possible signature.

Each TCR transcript was tagged with a 10-nucleotide random UMI during 5'RACE. MiXCR, applied by TCRdb to the 5' RACE reads, yields one record per CDR3 protein. Of over 75,000 distinct CDR3 sequences listed, almost 6% are singletons. The time point denotes: longitudinal time-point 2. From 2 million PBMCs stored at -80 C, the unsorted libraries were generated. This clonotype was detected many times. The antigen is not known. This CDR3 has 15 residues. Germline V gene lookup returns CDR1 MDHEN and CDR2 SYDVKM. Germline trimming cut 6 bases from V and 1 base from J; bases unmatched to any gene: 9. This sequence originates from a woman aged 60 to 75 with multiple sclerosis. This chain joins TRBV28 and TRBJ2-7; 7 bases line up with TRBD1. The material sequenced was PBMCs. The CDR3 loop is CASSPVGTASYEQYF. CDR3 nucleotides: TGTGCCAGCAGCCCCGTCGGGACAGCATCCTACGAGCAGTACTTC.